A single sample is the source of the 21 T cell receptor beta chains below, sequenced in a study of blood T cell repertoires in COVID-19. Data came from immunoSEQ multiplex PCR; TCRdb stores just in-frame clones and leaves some out. The sample has 92,000 or so clones; 60% to 80% are singletons. Sequenced material: peripheral blood. These receptor sequences come from a woman of 80 years or more with acute or convalescent COVID-19.

The chain couples TRBV5-1 to TRBJ1-2, with 8 bases matching TRBD1. The CDR3 length is 13 residues. CDR1 and CDR2 (germline): SGHRS, YFSETQ. V trimming: 4 bases; J trimming: 6 bases; junction bases outside the gene matches: 5. CDR3 in DNA: TGCGCCAGCAGCCCAACGACAGGGGATGGCTACACCTTC. This encodes CASSPTTGDGYTF.

The gene calls are TRBV5-4 and TRBJ2-1; 8 bases fit TRBD1. V trimming: 2 bases; J trimming: 3 bases; junction bases outside the gene matches: 7. The CDR3 extends over 16 amino acids. Germline V gives CDR1 SGHNT, CDR2 YYREEE (reference sequence). The CDR3 bases are TGTGCCAGCAGCTTTTACAGGGGGAACGACTACAATGAGCAGTTCTTC. The encoded protein is CASSFYRGNDYNEQFF.

This sequence joins TRBV30 and TRBJ2-7, with D tentatively TRBD2 (6 bases). The CDR3 loop spans 13 amino acids. Per the germline V gene, CDR1 is GTSNPN and CDR2 is SVGIG (reference sequence). Trimming pared 1 base from V and 6 bases from J, leaving 13 bases between. Written as DNA, the CDR3 is TGTGCCTGGAGTGCGGAGGGATACAGCGAGCAGTACTTC. Its translation is CAWSAEGYSEQYF.

V is TRBV7-6 and J is TRBJ2-3; the match to TRBD2 covers 10 bases. V trimming: 0 bases; J trimming: 3 bases; junction bases outside the gene matches: 6. Germline CDR1 is SGHVS and CDR2 is FNYEAQ. The CDR3 consists of 17 residues. In nucleotides, the CDR3 is TGTGCCAGCAGCTTAGCTCACGGACTAGCGGCTACAGATACGCAGTATTTT. It yields the protein CASSLAHGLAATDTQYF.

The chain employs TRBV7-6 and TRBJ1-1; D may be TRBD1 (6 bases). Trimming cost V 3 bases and J 2 bases, with 13 bases left between them. Germline CDR1 SGHVS, CDR2 FNYEAQ. The CDR3 runs to 15 residues. Here the CDR3 DNA reads TGTGCCAGCAGCTTGAGGAGCAGGGGCAACACTGAAGCTTTCTTT. Protein product: CASSLRSRGNTEAFF.

This clone was seen a few times. The chain uses TRBV6-2 or TRBV6-3 and TRBJ1-2, with a weak D call TRBD1 (6 bases). This CDR3 is 13 amino acids long. The germline V gene encodes CDR1 MNHEY and CDR2 SVGEGT. V was trimmed by 6 bases and J by 8 bases, leaving 16 bases between them. CDR3 DNA sequence: TGTGCCAGCAGCGAAGCAGGGGATCGGGGCTACACCTTC. Translating it yields CASSEAGDRGYTF.

This clone was detected a few times. The gene calls are TRBV28 and TRBJ2-3, with D maybe TRBD1 (5 bases). V dropped 5 bases and J dropped 4 bases, with 22 bases sitting between them. This CDR3 contains 17 residues. CDR1 and CDR2 from the germline V gene are MDHEN and SYDVKM. CDR3 bases: TGTGCCAGCAGTCCCTCAAACCCCGCAGGGCGAGCAGATACGCAGTATTTT. This codes for CASSPSNPAGRADTQYF.

The V and J genes are TRBV5-4 and TRBJ1-2; a weak D match, TRBD1 (5 bases). CDR1 is SGHNT, CDR2 YYREEE, per germline (reference sequence). Trimming removed 0 bases from V and 4 bases from J, with 13 bases in between. This CDR3 is built from 15 residues. CDR3 nucleotides: TGTGCCAGCAGCTTGGAGGGGCGCCCCAGCTATGGCTACACCTTC. Translated, it gives CASSLEGRPSYGYTF.

The chain employs TRBV5-8 and TRBJ1-4; 10 nucleotides agree with TRBD1. The CDR3 is 15 amino acids. Germline trimming cut 4 bases from V and 5 bases from J; bases unmatched to any gene: 5. CDR1 is SGHTS, CDR2 YDEGEE, per germline. CDR3 nucleotides: TGTGCCAGCAGCCTCGGGACAGGGGAAAATGAAAAACTGTTTTTT. This gives the protein CASSLGTGENEKLFF.

This clone has more than one count but fewer than ten. V gene TRBV5-4 combines with J gene TRBJ2-5, with 12 bases aligning to TRBD2. J was trimmed by 1 base and V by 4 bases; bases with no gene match: 5. The germline V gene has CDR1 SGHNT and CDR2 YYREEE (reference sequence). The CDR3 covers 16 residues. The CDR3 nucleotides are TGTGCCAGCAGCCCCGGACTAGCGGGGCCCCAAGAGACCCAGTACTTC. Protein: CASSPGLAGPQETQYF.

The chain joins TRBV6-2 or TRBV6-3 to TRBJ1-5; D is possibly TRBD1 (6 bases). V lost 5 bases and J 0 bases, leaving 11 bases between the germline ends. The CDR3 covers 15 residues. Per the germline V gene, CDR1 is MNHEY and CDR2 is SVGEGT. For the CDR3, the DNA is TGTGCCAGCAGTAAACAGGGCACTAGCAATCAGCCCCAGCATTTT. This sequence encodes CASSKQGTSNQPQHF.

This sequence joins TRBV29-1 and TRBJ1-1; D not certain. The CDR3 length is 10 residues. V shed 4 bases and J shed 11 bases, with 11 bases lying between them. Germline V gene lookup returns CDR1 SQVTM and CDR2 ANQGSEA. This chain's CDR3 is CSVVGVLAFF. The DNA for the CDR3 is TGCAGCGTTGTCGGAGTCTTGGCTTTCTTT. Full variable domain (rest looked up from reference TRBV29-1 and TRBJ1-1): SAVISQKPSRDICQRGTSLTIQCQVDSQVTMMFWYRQQPGQSLTLIATANQGSEATYESGFVIDKFPISRPNLTFSTLTVSNMSPEDSSIYLCSVVGVLAFFGQGTRLTVV.

The rearrangement joins TRBV14 to TRBJ2-7; 13 nucleotides match TRBD2. The germline gives CDR1 SGHDN, CDR2 FVKESK. V was pared by 3 bases and J by 3 bases, with 8 bases of the junction left unmatched. This CDR3 contains 17 residues. The CDR3 sequence is CASSQRSGLAGYYEQYF. In DNA form, the CDR3 reads TGTGCCAGCAGCCAGCGATCGGGACTAGCGGGGTACTACGAGCAGTACTTC.

This clone was recorded a few times. A read error may be the cause here, since a much bigger clone is one base away. The rearrangement joins TRBV5-5 to TRBJ1-1; D is uncertain. This CDR3 comprises 11 residues. Deletions cut 2 bases from V and 3 bases from J, with 2 bases between. Germline values: CDR1 SGHKS, CDR2 YYEKEE (reference sequence). The CDR3 bases are TGTGCCAGCAGCTTCTACACTGAAGCTTTCTTT. It translates to CASSFYTEAFF.

This clone came up a few times. The chain joins TRBV3-1 (or the pseudogene TRBV3-2) to TRBJ1-5; no reliable D call. With 1 base removed from V and 0 bases from J, the gap between germline ends came to 4 bases. This CDR3 is 14 amino acids long. The germline CDR1 and CDR2 sequences are LGHDT and YNNKEL (reference sequence). CDR3 sequence (DNA): TGTGCCAGCAGCCAAGCAGTTAGCAATCAGCCCCAGCATTTT. Protein product: CASSQAVSNQPQHF.

The chain is built from TRBV5-1 and TRBJ2-1; no firm D call. This CDR3 has 15 amino acids. Germline V gives CDR1 SGHRS, CDR2 YFSETQ. The V and J ends lost 0 bases and 7 bases respectively, with 14 bases between them. CDR3 amino acids: CASSLGSSSVNEQFF. In DNA, the CDR3 is TGCGCCAGCAGCTTGGGCTCGTCTTCGGTTAATGAGCAGTTCTTC.

V is TRBV10-3 and J is TRBJ1-5; TRBD1 might be the D (6 bases). V lost 5 bases and J 1 base, leaving 12 bases between the germline ends. This CDR3 region has 15 residues. CDR1 ENHRY and CDR2 SYGVKD come from the germline V gene. CDR3 loop: CAISPQGVSNQPQHF. The CDR3 DNA reads TGTGCCATCAGTCCACAGGGAGTCAGCAATCAGCCCCAGCATTTT.

This sequence joins TRBV7-2 and TRBJ2-5; 10 bases map to TRBD2. Germline CDR1 is SGHTA and CDR2 is FQGNSA. This CDR3 contains 17 residues. The ends lost 2 bases at V and 0 bases at J; junction bases unmatched: 6. The CDR3, as DNA: TGTGCCAGCAGCTTAATCTGGACTAGCGGAAACCAAGAGACCCAGTACTTC. This encodes CASSLIWTSGNQETQYF.

The chain combines TRBV30 with TRBJ1-1; TRBD1 is a possible D gene (5 bases). Germline V gives CDR1 GTSNPN, CDR2 SVGIG (reference sequence). The CDR3 sequence is 12 residues long. V lost 2 bases, J lost 5 bases, and 9 bases lay in between. CDR3 DNA sequence: TGTGCCTGGAGTTGGGCAGGGACTGAAGCTTTCTTT. It encodes CAWSWAGTEAFF.

V and J are TRBV3-1 (or the pseudogene TRBV3-2) and TRBJ2-5, with 7 bases lining up with TRBD2. The ends lost 4 bases at V and 5 bases at J; junction bases unmatched: 13. Germline assignment: CDR1 LGHDT and CDR2 YNNKEL (reference sequence). The CDR3 length is 16 residues. This CDR3 is CASSPGGESTRETQYF. As DNA, the CDR3 is TGTGCCAGCAGCCCTGGGGGGGAGAGTACTAGGGAGACCCAGTACTTC.

V and J are TRBV10-3 and TRBJ1-1, with unresolved D. The CDR3 sequence is 13 residues long. The V end was cut by 6 bases, the J end by 4 bases, with 12 bases between. CDR1 is ENHRY, CDR2 SYGVKD, per germline. CDR3 coding DNA: TGTGCCATCAGCGGGGATCGGGTCACTGAAGCTTTCTTT. Translation gives CAISGDRVTEAFF.